This T cell receptor beta chain was obtained from a study of vaccination and CD4 T cells after COVID-19. The wider study: Convalescent patients had positive nasal swab PCR results for SARS-CoV-2. Disease was mild in roughly nine and severe in one. Every culture used as a control got a CEFX pool, an HIV-1 Nef pool, or no peptide.

V lost 5 bases to trimming and J lost 2 bases, with 9 bases between them. Looked up from germline, CDR1 is MNHNS and CDR2 is SASEGT. The CDR3 length is 14 residues. The Oncomine TCR Beta short-read assay was applied to DNA of cultured CD4+ T cells. TCRdb independently ran MiXCR on the PCR reads; one entry per CDR3 protein. The sample lists fewer than 25,000 distinct CDR3 sequences; 45% to 65% were seen once. The treatment denotes: approximately nine-day PBMC culture with coronavirus spike peptide pools or control peptides (ViraFEST assay). ViraFEST enlarged antigen-specific T cell populations with peptide pools and afterwards sequenced TCRs. This clonotype was seen a handful of times. What it binds is not known.

The material sequenced was CD4+ T cells from blood, cultured in vitro. The sequence derives from a human donor who had recovered from COVID-19. This rearrangement joins TRBV6-1 to TRBJ2-2; unclear D gene. The CDR3 loop is CASSPRHNTGELFF. The CDR3, as DNA: TGTGCCAGCAGTCCACGACATAACACCGGGGAGCTGTTTTTT.